Presented here are 14 T cell receptor beta chains from one specimen sequenced in a study of T cells in Graves' hyperthyroidism and ophthalmopathy. RNA transcripts served as the template for amplifying TCR beta CDR3 regions. During a first-round RT-PCR of the TCR CDR3, the HTBI primer set was used. TCRdb recomputed calls from the multiplex PCR reads with MiXCR, one row per CDR3 protein. The sample has 600,000 or so distinct CDR3 sequences, around 46% seen once. Sequenced sample: peripheral blood or thyroid tissue (not recorded which). These receptors were obtained from a woman in her late teens or twenties with Graves' hyperthyroidism.

Points on this clonotype: The conserved closing phenylalanine or tryptophan is absent in this CDR3, likely reflecting a read error. The limits of the CDR3 on the DNA are not certain, so only TCRdb's listed CDR3 is given. The chain joins TRBV15 to TRBJ1-6. CDR1 is LNHNV and CDR2 is YYDKDF in the germline V gene (reference sequence). The CDR3 has 8 residues if both end residues are counted. CDR3 amino acids: CATSRDPR.

This clonotype was observed a single time. V and J are TRBV3-1 and TRBJ2-7; D ambiguous. Germline V gives CDR1 LGHDT, CDR2 YNNKEL (reference sequence). This CDR3 comprises 12 residues. Trimming took 1 base from V and 7 from J, leaving 8 bases between them. CDR3 residues: CASSQASGEQYF. The CDR3 nucleotides read TGTGCCAGCAGCCAAGCGTCAGGAGAGCAGTACTTC.

About this clonotype itself: Sequence at one end of the junction differs from germline and may be a read error. The CDR3 sequence: CASSLGGRPGQETQYF. The DNA of the CDR3 is TGTGCTAGCAGCTTAGGCGGTCGGCCAGGGCAAGAGACCCAGTACTTC. V and J are TRBV7-7 and TRBJ2-5, with TRBD1 as a possible D gene (5 bases). Per germline, CDR1 SSHAT and CDR2 FNYEAQ (reference sequence). The CDR3 spans 16 residues. Filled out from reference TRBV7-7 and TRBJ2-5, the complete variable domain reads GAGVSQSPRYKVTKRGQDVTLRCDPISSHATLYWYQQALGQGPEFLTYFNYEAQPDKSGLPSDRFSAERPEGSISTLTIQRTEQRDSAMYRCASSLGGRPGQETQYFGPGTRLLVL.

Points on this clonotype: The junction and the germline gene differ at one end; a read error may be behind it. CDR3 sequence (DNA): TGTGCCCGCAGCTTAGGGACAGGGGTTTATGGCTACACCTTC. Amino acids: CARSLGTGVYGYTF. The rearrangement uses TRBV2 and TRBJ1-2; 10 nucleotides agree with TRBD1. Germline CDR1 SNHLY, CDR2 FYNNEI. The CDR3 runs 14 residues.

The chain employs TRBV6-5 and TRBJ1-1, with TRBD1 as a possible D gene (5 bases). V was cut by 0 bases and J by 3 bases, with 8 bases left in between. Germline V gene sequence: CDR1 MNHEY, CDR2 SVGAGI. This CDR3 is 14 amino acids long. The CDR3 region has the DNA TGTGCCAGCAGTTACTCGGACACCTACACTGAAGCTTTCTTT. It specifies CASSYSDTYTEAFF.

This clonotype was picked up a small number of times. The chain uses TRBV19 and TRBJ2-7; D ambiguous. Germline CDR1 and CDR2: LNHDA and SQIVND (reference sequence). The CDR3 consists of 13 residues. V shed 9 bases and J shed 2 bases, with 14 bases lying between them. CDR3 protein: CASSRVFTYEQYF. The CDR3 nucleotides are TGTGCCAGCAGCCGGGTCTTTACCTACGAGCAGTACTTC.

The chain combines TRBV7-2 with TRBJ1-5; the D is unclear. The CDR3 has 17 residues. Trimming pared 1 base from V and 2 bases from J, leaving 15 bases between. From germline, CDR1 is SGHTA and CDR2 FQGNSA. The DNA of the CDR3 is TGTGCCAGCAGCTTAGTCGTGGACGGTTGGGGCAATCAGCCCCAGCATTTT. Translated, it gives CASSLVVDGWGNQPQHF.

This clonotype was counted between two and nine times. This chain links TRBV25-1 with TRBJ1-1; TRBD1 matches at 10 bases. V lost 6 bases and J lost 3; bases outside the gene matches: 10. This CDR3 is 16 amino acids long. Germline CDR1 reads MGHDK; CDR2 reads SYGVNS. CDR3 protein: CASSLNRDRGDTEAFF. The DNA of the CDR3 is TGTGCCAGCAGCCTGAACCGGGACAGGGGTGACACTGAAGCTTTCTTT.

In this sample, this clonotype turned up many times. This sequence joins TRBV19 and TRBJ1-6; D might be TRBD1 (5 bases). Germline assignment: CDR1 LNHDA and CDR2 SQIVND (reference sequence). Trimming removed 3 bases at V and 6 bases at J, with 12 bases between. There are 15 residues in the CDR3. The CDR3 bases are TGTGCCAGTAGTATCGTCCGGGACGGTAATTCACCCCTCCACTTT. Translating gives CASSIVRDGNSPLHF. The variable domain in full, with the rest retrieved from reference TRBV19 and TRBJ1-6, is DGGITQSPKYLFRKEGQNVTLSCEQNLNHDAMYWYRQDPGQGLRLIYYSQIVNDFQKGDIAEGYSVSREKKESFPLTVTSAQKNPTAFYLCASSIVRDGNSPLHFGNGTRLTVT.

This chain joins TRBV19 and TRBJ1-3; D remains ambiguous. The V gene lost 10 bases and the J gene lost 0 bases, with 13 bases spanning the gap. The CDR3 runs to 14 residues. CDR1 and CDR2 (germline): LNHDA, SQIVND (reference sequence). The CDR3 is CANRTHNSGNTIYF. CDR3 coding DNA: TGTGCCAACCGGACCCACAACTCTGGAAACACCATATATTTT. Drawing the rest from reference TRBV19 and TRBJ1-3, the complete variable domain is DGGITQSPKYLFRKEGQNVTLSCEQNLNHDAMYWYRQDPGQGLRLIYYSQIVNDFQKGDIAEGYSVSREKKESFPLTVTSAQKNPTAFYLCANRTHNSGNTIYFGEGSWLTVV.

This clonotype was counted a few times. Here the CDR3 reads CATSDRVNYEQYF. In nucleotides, the CDR3 is TGTGCCACTTCGGACAGGGTGAATTACGAGCAGTACTTC. J is TRBJ2-7 and V is TRBV19, with TRBD1 matching 8 bases. CDR1 and CDR2 from the germline V gene are LNHDA and SQIVND (reference sequence). The CDR3 runs to 13 residues. The J segment lost 4 bases and the V segment lost 10 bases, leaving 9 bases of the junction unmatched.

The chain uses TRBV7-3 and TRBJ1-1; D is unclear. Germline V CDR1 and CDR2: SGHTA, FQGTGA. This CDR3 contains 14 residues. V dropped 1 base and J dropped 4 bases, with 10 bases sitting between them. DNA for the CDR3: TGTGCCAGCAGCTTAAGCGGTGGTTCCACTGAAGCTTTCTTT. Residues: CASSLSGGSTEAFF. Full variable domain (remainder filled in from reference TRBV7-3 and TRBJ1-1): GAGVSQTPSNKVTEKGKYVELRCDPISGHTALYWYRQSLGQGPEFLIYFQGTGAADDSGLPNDRFFAVRPEGSVSTLKIQRTERGDSAVYLCASSLSGGSTEAFFGQGTRLTVV.

The chain carries TRBV10-3 and TRBJ1-1; no definite D call. Germline V gene lookup returns CDR1 ENHRY and CDR2 SYGVKD. The CDR3 is made up of 10 amino acids. Trimming cost V 10 bases and J 10 bases, with 13 bases left between them. The CDR3 DNA reads as TGTGCCAGCGACGGAGTAGTAGCTTTCTTT. This gives the protein CASDGVVAFF.

This clonotype was picked up one time. This chain uses TRBV2 with TRBJ2-2; tentatively, D is TRBD1 (6 bases). Germline CDR1 is SNHLY and CDR2 is FYNNEI. This CDR3 contains 12 residues. V lost 2 bases to trimming and J lost 15 bases, with 13 bases between them. The CDR3, as DNA: TGTGCCAGCAGTGAACGCAGGGGAAGGTTGTTTTTT. Translation gives CASSERRGRLFF. Together with reference TRBV2 and TRBJ2-2, the CDR3 gives the full variable domain: EPEVTQTPSHQVTQMGQEVILRCVPISNHLYFYWYRQILGQKVEFLVSFYNNEISEKSEIFDDQFSVERPDGSNFTLKIRSTKLEDSAMYFCASSERRGRLFFGEGSRLTVL.